Below, 20 T cell receptor beta chains from the same sample are listed, as sequenced in a study of cytomegalovirus exposure and HLA in healthy donors. Primers: 60 Vbeta forward and 13 Jbeta reverse. TCRdb keeps only in-frame clones here, not all; method: immunoSEQ multiplex PCR. The table lists 150,000 to 200,000 clones, around four fifths of them singletons. Sequencing was done on a sample of PBMCs. These receptors all come from a girl aged 5-17 years in good health and CMV-seropositive.

V is TRBV7-8 and J is TRBJ1-3; no definite D call. The length of the CDR3 is 13 residues. Germline values: CDR1 SGHVS, CDR2 FQNEAQ. Trimming took off 5 bases at V and 4 bases at J, with 9 bases between the two ends. In nucleotides, the CDR3 is TGTGCCAGCAGCGCGGACTGGGGAAACACCATATATTTT. Residues: CASSADWGNTIYF.

V and J are TRBV27 and TRBJ2-5; 11 positions match TRBD1. The J call may be faulty, since TRBJ2-7 better matches the DNA end. CDR3 length: 15 residues. The germline CDR1 and CDR2 sequences are MNHEY and SMNVEV (reference sequence). Here the CDR3 DNA reads TGTGCCAGCAGTTTTGCAGGGACAGGGGGCTACGAGCAGTACTTC. This encodes CASSFAGTGGYEQYF.

The rearrangement links TRBV18 to TRBJ1-1; 12 bases are shared with TRBD1. Germline CDR1 is KGHSH and CDR2 is LQKENI. With V trimmed by 0 bases and J by 11 bases, 4 bases remained unmatched. This CDR3 is built from 14 residues. CDR3 DNA: TGTGCCAGCTCACCACCGGGACAGGGGGCGACGGCTTTCTTT. It translates to CASSPPGQGATAFF.

This clone was observed once. The CDR3 DNA is TGCGCCAGCAGCCCCCAGGACAGGAGCCTCGTCTACGAGCAGTACTTC. Translating gives CASSPQDRSLVYEQYF. V gene TRBV5-1 combines with J gene TRBJ2-7, with TRBD1 matching over 7 bases. This CDR3 comprises 16 residues. Germline values: CDR1 SGHRS, CDR2 YFSETQ. V trimming: 4 bases; J trimming: 3 bases; junction bases outside the gene matches: 13.

The V gene is TRBV19, the J gene TRBJ2-7, with 8 bases lining up with TRBD1. This CDR3 spans 13 amino acids. V trimming: 4 bases; J trimming: 4 bases; junction bases outside the gene matches: 3. The germline gives CDR1 LNHDA, CDR2 SQIVND (reference sequence). The CDR3 DNA reads TGTGCCAGTAGTAACGGACAGGGTTACGAGCAGTACTTC. Its protein product is CASSNGQGYEQYF.

The rearrangement joins TRBV5-4 to TRBJ1-6, with D possibly matching TRBD1 (5 bases). Trimming stripped 4 bases from V and 9 bases from J, with 14 bases between. Per the germline V gene, CDR1 is SGHNT and CDR2 is YYREEE (reference sequence). The CDR3 spans 14 residues. Here the CDR3 reads CASSPGEEISPLHF. CDR3 DNA sequence: TGTGCCAGCAGCCCGGGGGAGGAGATTTCACCCCTCCACTTT. Full variable domain (rest looked up from reference TRBV5-4 and TRBJ1-6): ETGVTQSPTHLIKTRGQQVTLRCSSQSGHNTVSWYQQALGQGPQFIFQYYREEENGRGNFPPRFSGLQFPNYSSELNVNALELDDSALYLCASSPGEEISPLHFGNGTRLTVT.

The V and J genes are TRBV2 and TRBJ1-5; D is ambiguous. Per the germline V gene, CDR1 is SNHLY and CDR2 is FYNNEI. V lost 8 bases and J lost 1, with 6 bases in between. This CDR3 contains 12 residues. This chain's CDR3 is CASGQSNQPQHF. The CDR3 DNA reads TGTGCCAGCGGGCAGAGCAATCAGCCCCAGCATTTT.

The chain uses TRBV5-1 and TRBJ2-1; a possible D gene is TRBD1 (5 bases). The V and J ends lost 6 bases and 10 bases respectively, with 11 bases between them. CDR1 is SGHRS and CDR2 is YFSETQ in the germline V gene. The CDR3 has 11 residues. Here the CDR3 reads CASILGAEQFF. CDR3 DNA sequence: TGCGCCAGCATACTTGGGGCCGAGCAGTTCTTC. Full variable domain (rest looked up from reference TRBV5-1 and TRBJ2-1): KAGVTQTPRYLIKTRGQQVTLSCSPISGHRSVSWYQQTPGQGLQFLFEYFSETQRNKGNFPGRFSGRQFSNSRSEMNVSTLELGDSALYLCASILGAEQFFGPGTRLTVL.

V usage is TRBV7-2 and J usage is TRBJ2-4, with 7 nucleotides matching TRBD1. The CDR3 totals 16 residues. Germline loops: CDR1 SGHTA, CDR2 FQGNSA. V lost 1 base and J lost 4; bases outside the gene matches: 7. CDR3 residues: CASSLVYGTVKNIQYF. The DNA for the CDR3 is TGTGCCAGCAGCTTAGTATACGGGACAGTTAAAAACATTCAGTACTTC.

The genes are TRBV30 and TRBJ1-2; D gene ambiguous. V was trimmed by 0 bases and J by 8 bases, leaving 13 bases between them. This CDR3 is built from 13 residues. The germline gives CDR1 GTSNPN, CDR2 SVGIG (reference sequence). The CDR3 nucleotides read TGTGCCTGGAGTGTAAGACAAGGTGGAGGCTACACCTTC. Residues: CAWSVRQGGGYTF.

V is TRBV6-5 and J is TRBJ1-1, with D possibly matching TRBD1 (6 bases). V was clipped by 6 bases and J by 3 bases, with 14 bases between them. Germline CDR1 reads MNHEY; CDR2 reads SVGAGI. This CDR3 spans 14 amino acids. The CDR3 reads CASSPYQGYTEAFF. The DNA for the CDR3 is TGTGCCAGCAGCCCTTACCAGGGGTACACTGAAGCTTTCTTT.

The rearrangement links TRBV6-1 to TRBJ2-1, with 7 bases aligning to TRBD1. The CDR3 runs to 15 residues. The germline CDR1 and CDR2 sequences are MNHNS and SASEGT. Trimming took 4 bases from V and 3 from J; bases not matched to a gene: 6. The CDR3 region is CASSGGGQIYNEQFF. The CDR3 DNA reads as TGTGCCAGCAGTGGTGGGGGACAGATCTACAATGAGCAGTTCTTC.

The rearrangement uses TRBV2 and TRBJ1-2, with D uncertain. Germline CDR1 and CDR2: SNHLY and FYNNEI. The CDR3 extends over 13 amino acids. V gave up 2 bases and J gave up 2 bases, with 6 bases separating them. CDR3 DNA: TGTGCCAGCAGTGAACTGGGCAACTATGGCTACACCTTC. Translation gives CASSELGNYGYTF.

The genes are TRBV5-6 and TRBJ2-5; 9 bases agree with TRBD1. Gene TRBJ2-7 matches the end of the DNA better, so the J call may be wrong. The CDR3 spans 14 residues. The germline V gene encodes CDR1 SGHDT and CDR2 YYEEEE. This CDR3 reads CASSTGQGLPEQYF. The CDR3, as DNA: TGTGCCAGCAGCACGGGACAGGGTTTGCCCGAGCAGTACTTC.

The gene calls are TRBV5-6 and TRBJ1-1; a weak D match, TRBD1 (6 bases). The length of the CDR3 is 14 residues. Germline values: CDR1 SGHDT, CDR2 YYEEEE. V lost 4 bases to trimming and J lost 2 bases, with 12 bases between them. CDR3 amino acids: CASSPLQGNTEAFF. CDR3 nucleotide sequence: TGTGCCAGCAGCCCCCTACAGGGAAACACTGAAGCTTTCTTT.

In its sample, this clone was seen once. The CDR3 spells CASSFSGSGELFF. Written as DNA, the CDR3 is TGTGCCAGCAGTTTTTCAGGGTCCGGGGAGCTGTTTTTT. The J gene is TRBJ2-2, the V gene TRBV2; possible D gene TRBD1, 5 bases. The CDR3 is made up of 13 amino acids. Germline V lookup: CDR1 SNHLY, CDR2 FYNNEI. Trimming pared 5 bases from V and 6 bases from J, leaving 10 bases between.

The chain recombines TRBV7-9 with TRBJ2-7; 7 bases line up with TRBD1. This CDR3 comprises 14 residues. V lost 4 bases, J lost 3 bases, and 6 bases stayed unmatched. Germline assignment: CDR1 SEHNR and CDR2 FQNEAQ (reference sequence). The CDR3 coding sequence is TGTGCCAGCAGCTCCTCTCCAGGGGGCTACGAGCAGTACTTC. Translated, it gives CASSSSPGGYEQYF.

The V call is TRBV29-1, the J call TRBJ2-7; D is perhaps TRBD2 (5 bases). The germline gives CDR1 SQVTM, CDR2 ANQGSEA. V was shortened by 4 bases and J by 6 bases, with 10 bases between the two germline ends. This CDR3 comprises 11 residues. The CDR3 loop reads CSVGLLGEQYF. The CDR3 DNA reads as TGCAGCGTTGGACTACTTGGCGAGCAGTACTTC.

This clone appeared once. The CDR3 spells CASSPGSNTEAFF. The CDR3, as DNA: TGCGCCAGCAGCCCCGGGTCAAACACTGAAGCTTTCTTT. The chain couples TRBV4-1 to TRBJ1-1; no clear D gene. V lost 4 bases to trimming and J lost 2 bases, with 8 bases between them. CDR1 and CDR2 from the germline V gene are MGHRA and YSYEKL. This CDR3 region has 13 residues.

This clone was counted once. The J gene is TRBJ1-6, the V gene TRBV19; D perhaps matches TRBD1 (5 bases). With 5 bases removed from V and 2 bases from J, the gap between germline ends came to 13 bases. The CDR3 runs to 16 residues. Germline-derived CDR1 and CDR2 are LNHDA and SQIVND (reference sequence). CDR3: CASSPKLGAYNSPLHF. The CDR3 nucleotides are TGTGCCAGTAGTCCCAAGTTAGGGGCCTATAATTCACCCCTCCACTTT.